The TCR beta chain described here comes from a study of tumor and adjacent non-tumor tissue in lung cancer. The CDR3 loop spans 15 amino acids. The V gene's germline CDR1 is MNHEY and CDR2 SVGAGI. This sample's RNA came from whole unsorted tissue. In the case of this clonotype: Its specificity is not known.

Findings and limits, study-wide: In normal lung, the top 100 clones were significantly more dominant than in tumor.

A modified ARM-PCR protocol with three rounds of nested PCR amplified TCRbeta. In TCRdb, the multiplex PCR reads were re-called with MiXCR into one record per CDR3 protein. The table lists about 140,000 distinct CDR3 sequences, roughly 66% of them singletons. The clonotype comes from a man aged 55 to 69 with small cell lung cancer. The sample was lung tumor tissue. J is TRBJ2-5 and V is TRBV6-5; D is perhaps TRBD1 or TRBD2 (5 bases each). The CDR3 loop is CATCLHGGGLETQYF. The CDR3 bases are TGTGCTACCTGCCTCCATGGGGGTGGGCTGGAGACCCAGTACTTC.